The clone carrying this T cell receptor (beta chain) was observed a few times. The sample is drawn from a study of blood T cell repertoires in COVID-19. Looking at the study overall: COVID-19 samples from acute and convalescent phases originated in the United States, Italy and Spain.

TCRdb's table, derived via immunoSEQ multiplex PCR, lists solely in-frame clones and lacks some. The data hold roughly 45,000 clones, with 77% observed a single time. The CDR3 consists of 15 residues. Germline loops: CDR1 SGHNT, CDR2 YYREEE (reference sequence). Trimming removed 4 bases from V and 6 bases from J; junction bases left unmatched: 5. V gene TRBV5-4 combines with J gene TRBJ1-6, with TRBD1 identical over 9 bases. This sequence originates from a woman between 65 and 79 years old with acute or convalescent COVID-19. What was sequenced was peripheral blood. The CDR3, as DNA: TGTGCCAGCAGCATAGGGACAGGGATTAATTCACCCCTCCACTTT. Its protein is CASSIGTGINSPLHF. The full variable domain, rest sourced from reference TRBV5-4 and TRBJ1-6, is ETGVTQSPTHLIKTRGQQVTLRCSSQSGHNTVSWYQQALGQGPQFIFQYYREEENGRGNFPPRFSGLQFPNYSSELNVNALELDDSALYLCASSIGTGINSPLHFGNGTRLTVT.